Listed below are T cell receptor beta chains from one sample, sequenced in a study of regulatory T cells in long-lasting Graves disease. From the multiplex PCR reads, TCRdb called clonotypes with MiXCR, one entry per CDR3 protein. The sample records almost 450,000 distinct CDR3 sequences, 16% being singletons. This same sample was also part of a study on T cells in Graves' hyperthyroidism and ophthalmopathy.

Sequencing was performed on peripheral blood mononuclear cells (PBMCs), taken at new diagnosis, from a patient treated with antithyroid drugs. These TCRs come from a young woman with Graves disease. The CDR3 runs from the conserved cysteine through the conserved F or W. The D gene is left open where the match is weak. Not all rows give a size; the values are once, few, many and, for expanded clones, a class.

j_call: TRBJ2-1; cdr3_length: 13; clone_size: NA; v_call: TRBV9; d_call: TRBD1; cdr3_nt: TGTGCCAGCAGCCCGACAGGGGACAATGAGCAGTTCTTC; cdr3_aa: CASSPTGDNEQFF
j_call: TRBJ1-2; cdr3_length: 16; clone_size: NA; v_call: TRBV14; d_call: TRBD1; cdr3_nt: TGTGCCAGCAGCCAGTTGCAGGGGGCTGCTATCTATGGCTACACCTTC; cdr3_aa: CASSQLQGAAIYGYTF
j_call: TRBJ2-7; cdr3_length: 15; clone_size: many; v_call: TRBV18; d_call: NA; cdr3_nt: TGTGCCAGCTCACCACGGTCTCAGGGGATCTACGAGCAGTACTTC; cdr3_aa: CASSPRSQGIYEQYF
j_call: TRBJ1-6; cdr3_length: 14; clone_size: NA; v_call: TRBV9; d_call: NA; cdr3_nt: TGTGCCAGCAGCGTAGAGCGGGGGAGCTCACCCCTCCACTTT; cdr3_aa: CASSVERGSSPLHF
j_call: TRBJ1-1; cdr3_length: 14; clone_size: NA; v_call: TRBV7-2; d_call: NA; cdr3_nt: TGTGCCAGCAGCTTATTGTACAGTACGAACGAGGGTTTCTTT; cdr3_aa: CASSLLYSTNEGFF
j_call: TRBJ2-2; cdr3_length: 14; clone_size: few; v_call: TRBV27; d_call: TRBD1; cdr3_nt: TGTGCCAGCAGTTTCGGACAGGGGTCCGGGGAGCTGTTTTTT; cdr3_aa: CASSFGQGSGELFF
j_call: TRBJ2-1; cdr3_length: 17; clone_size: many; v_call: TRBV5-6; d_call: NA; cdr3_nt: TGTGCCAGCAGCCCAGGGTGGGGGGATCGAGGTTACAATGAGCAGTTCTTC; cdr3_aa: CASSPGWGDRGYNEQFF
j_call: TRBJ2-7; cdr3_length: 14; clone_size: many; v_call: TRBV9; d_call: TRBD1; cdr3_nt: TGTGCCAGCAGCGTAGGGACAGGGACATACGAGCAGTACTTC; cdr3_aa: CASSVGTGTYEQYF
j_call: TRBJ2-5; cdr3_length: 12; clone_size: once; v_call: TRBV28; d_call: NA; cdr3_nt: TGTGCCAGCAGTCAAGGAGGGGCGGGCGGGTACTTC; cdr3_aa: CASSQGGAGGYF
j_call: TRBJ1-1; cdr3_length: 13; clone_size: NA; v_call: TRBV20-1; d_call: NA; cdr3_nt: TGCAGTGCTAGAGTGGGCGGGGATACTGAAGCTTTCTTT; cdr3_aa: CSARVGGDTEAFF
j_call: TRBJ2-5; cdr3_length: 15; clone_size: NA; v_call: TRBV28; d_call: TRBD2; cdr3_nt: TGTGCCAGCAACCTTAGCGGGACTTTTCAAGAGACCCAGTACTTC; cdr3_aa: CASNLSGTFQETQYF
j_call: TRBJ2-7; cdr3_length: 19; clone_size: few; v_call: TRBV12-3/TRBV12-4; d_call: TRBD2; cdr3_nt: TGTGCCAGCAGTTTTGGGGCGGGAGTATTAACCCCCCCCTCCTACGAGCAGTACTTC; cdr3_aa: CASSFGAGVLTPPSYEQYF
j_call: TRBJ1-1; cdr3_length: 13; clone_size: few; v_call: TRBV19; d_call: NA; cdr3_nt: TGTGCCAGTAGCCCAACAGGAGACACTGAAGCTTTCTTT; cdr3_aa: CASSPTGDTEAFF
j_call: TRBJ2-7; cdr3_length: 14; clone_size: many; v_call: TRBV20-1; d_call: TRBD2; cdr3_nt: TGCAGTGCCGGAGGGACTAGCGAGATCTACGAGCAGTACTTC; cdr3_aa: CSAGGTSEIYEQYF
j_call: TRBJ2-7; cdr3_length: 14; clone_size: few; v_call: TRBV13; d_call: TRBD2; cdr3_nt: TGTGCCAGCAGCTTCGGGACTAGAGGCTACGAGCAGTACTTC; cdr3_aa: CASSFGTRGYEQYF
j_call: TRBJ1-6; cdr3_length: 13; clone_size: NA; v_call: TRBV4-1; d_call: NA; cdr3_nt: TGCGCCAGCAGCCATGAGAGTAATTCACCCCTCCACTTT; cdr3_aa: CASSHESNSPLHF
j_call: TRBJ2-7; cdr3_length: 16; clone_size: NA; v_call: TRBV11-1; d_call: NA; cdr3_nt: TGCGCCAGCAGCTTAGGGGACCTCCTTGTATGGTACGAGCAGTACTTC; cdr3_aa: CASSLGDLLVWYEQYF
j_call: TRBJ2-5; cdr3_length: 13; clone_size: NA; v_call: TRBV29-1; d_call: NA; cdr3_nt: TGCAGCGTTGAGGTTCTTACCGGGGAGACCCAGTACTTC; cdr3_aa: CSVEVLTGETQYF
j_call: TRBJ1-2; cdr3_length: 13; clone_size: NA; v_call: TRBV5-4; d_call: NA; cdr3_nt: TGTGTCAGCACCCGTGGGGGGGCGGTCGGCTACACCTTC; cdr3_aa: CVSTRGGAVGYTF
j_call: TRBJ1-1; cdr3_length: 16; clone_size: few; v_call: TRBV6-1; d_call: NA; cdr3_nt: TGTGCCAGCAGTGAAGTTGGCACCCCGAGCAGGACTGAAGCTTTCTTT; cdr3_aa: CASSEVGTPSRTEAFF
j_call: TRBJ1-2; cdr3_length: 13; clone_size: many; v_call: TRBV3-1; d_call: NA; cdr3_nt: TGTGCCAGCAGCCAAGATCAAGGGCGAGGCTACACCTTC; cdr3_aa: CASSQDQGRGYTF
j_call: TRBJ2-7; cdr3_length: 15; clone_size: few; v_call: TRBV19; d_call: NA; cdr3_nt: TGTGCCAGTAGTCTTGAAAGCGGTCTAACCTACGAGCAGTACTTC; cdr3_aa: CASSLESGLTYEQYF
j_call: TRBJ2-5; cdr3_length: 15; clone_size: many; v_call: TRBV7-2; d_call: NA; cdr3_nt: TGTGCCAGCAGCCCCCGGCTAGCAGCCCAAGAGACCCAGTACTTC; cdr3_aa: CASSPRLAAQETQYF
j_call: TRBJ1-3; cdr3_length: 16; clone_size: NA; v_call: TRBV28; d_call: NA; cdr3_nt: TGTGCCAGCAGCCTTCCTCAGGGCTCCTCTGGAAACACCATATATTTT; cdr3_aa: CASSLPQGSSGNTIYF
j_call: TRBJ2-7; cdr3_length: 17; clone_size: many; v_call: TRBV20-1; d_call: NA; cdr3_nt: TGCAGTGCTAGAAAGTGGGCGTCTAGCTTTAGCTCCTACGAGCAGTACTTC; cdr3_aa: CSARKWASSFSSYEQYF
j_call: TRBJ2-7; cdr3_length: 15; clone_size: many; v_call: TRBV7-9; d_call: NA; cdr3_nt: TGTGCCAGCAGCGTACCCCCCCATGACACGTACGAGCAGTACTTC; cdr3_aa: CASSVPPHDTYEQYF
j_call: TRBJ2-5; cdr3_length: 15; clone_size: many; v_call: TRBV20-1; d_call: TRBD2; cdr3_nt: TGCAGTGCTGGGGGGACTAGCGGGAGTAAGGAGACCCAGTACTTC; cdr3_aa: CSAGGTSGSKETQYF